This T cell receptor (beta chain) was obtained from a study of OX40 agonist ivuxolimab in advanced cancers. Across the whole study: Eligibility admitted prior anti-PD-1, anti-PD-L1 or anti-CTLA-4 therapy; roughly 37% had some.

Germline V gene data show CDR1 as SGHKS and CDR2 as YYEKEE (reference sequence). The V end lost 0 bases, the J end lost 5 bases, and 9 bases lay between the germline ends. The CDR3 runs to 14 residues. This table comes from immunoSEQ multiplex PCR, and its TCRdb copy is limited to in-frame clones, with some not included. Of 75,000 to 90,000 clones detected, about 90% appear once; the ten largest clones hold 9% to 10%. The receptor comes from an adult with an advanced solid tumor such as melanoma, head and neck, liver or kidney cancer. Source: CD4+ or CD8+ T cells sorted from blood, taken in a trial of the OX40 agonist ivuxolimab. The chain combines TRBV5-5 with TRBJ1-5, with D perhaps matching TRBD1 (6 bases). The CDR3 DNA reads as TGTGCCAGCAGCTTGGCATCAGGGGATCAGCCCCAGCATTTT. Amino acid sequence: CASSLASGDQPQHF.